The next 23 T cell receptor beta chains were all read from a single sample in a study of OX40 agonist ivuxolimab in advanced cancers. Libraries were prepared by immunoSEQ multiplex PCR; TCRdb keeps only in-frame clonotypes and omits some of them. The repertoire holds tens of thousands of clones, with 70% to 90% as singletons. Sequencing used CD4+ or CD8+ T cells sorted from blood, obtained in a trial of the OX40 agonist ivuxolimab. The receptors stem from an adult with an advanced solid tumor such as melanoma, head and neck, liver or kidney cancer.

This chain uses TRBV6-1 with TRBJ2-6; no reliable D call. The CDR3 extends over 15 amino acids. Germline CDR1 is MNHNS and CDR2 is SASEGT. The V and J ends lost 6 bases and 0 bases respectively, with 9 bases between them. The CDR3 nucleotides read TGTGCCAGCAGGTCTGTGAGCTCTGGGGCCAACGTCCTGACTTTC. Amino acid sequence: CASRSVSSGANVLTF.

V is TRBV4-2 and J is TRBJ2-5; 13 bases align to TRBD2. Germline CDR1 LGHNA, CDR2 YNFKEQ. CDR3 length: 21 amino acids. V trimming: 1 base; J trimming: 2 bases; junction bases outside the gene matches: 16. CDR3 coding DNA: TGTGCCAGCAGCCAAGGGTGCACTAGCGGGGGGGACCCTACAGTGCAAGAGACCCAGTACTTC. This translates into CASSQGCTSGGDPTVQETQYF.

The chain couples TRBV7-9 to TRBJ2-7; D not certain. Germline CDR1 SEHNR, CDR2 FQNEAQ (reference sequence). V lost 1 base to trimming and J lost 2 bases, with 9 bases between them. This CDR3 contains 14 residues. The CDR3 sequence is CASSLGGLTYEQYF. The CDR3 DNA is TGTGCCAGCAGCTTAGGGGGTTTAACCTACGAGCAGTACTTC.

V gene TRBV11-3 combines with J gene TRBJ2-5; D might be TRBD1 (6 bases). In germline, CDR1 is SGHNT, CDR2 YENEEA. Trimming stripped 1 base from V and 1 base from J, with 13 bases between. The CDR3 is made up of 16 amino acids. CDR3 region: CASSLGATGFQETQYF. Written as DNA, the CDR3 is TGTGCCAGCAGCTTAGGGGCAACAGGGTTCCAAGAGACCCAGTACTTC.

Written as DNA, the CDR3 is TGTGCCAGCAGCTTAGTACAGGGAGGGCAGCCCCAGCATTTT. Translated, it gives CASSLVQGGQPQHF. The chain is built from TRBV7-8 and TRBJ1-5; maybe TRBD1 (6 bases). This CDR3 comprises 14 residues. V was cut by 1 base and J by 7 bases, with 11 bases left in between. CDR1 is SGHVS, CDR2 FQNEAQ, per germline.

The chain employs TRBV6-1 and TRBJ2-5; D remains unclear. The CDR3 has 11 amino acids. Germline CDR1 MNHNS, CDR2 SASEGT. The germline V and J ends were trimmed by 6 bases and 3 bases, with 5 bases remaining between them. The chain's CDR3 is CASSPKETQYF. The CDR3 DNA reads TGTGCCAGCAGCCCTAAAGAGACCCAGTACTTC.

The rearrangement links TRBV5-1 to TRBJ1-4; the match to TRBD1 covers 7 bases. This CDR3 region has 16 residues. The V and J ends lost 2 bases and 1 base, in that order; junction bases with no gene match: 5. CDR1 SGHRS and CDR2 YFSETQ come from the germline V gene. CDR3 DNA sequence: TGCGCCAGCAGCTTATCACGACAGGGAACTAATGAAAAACTGTTTTTT. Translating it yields CASSLSRQGTNEKLFF.

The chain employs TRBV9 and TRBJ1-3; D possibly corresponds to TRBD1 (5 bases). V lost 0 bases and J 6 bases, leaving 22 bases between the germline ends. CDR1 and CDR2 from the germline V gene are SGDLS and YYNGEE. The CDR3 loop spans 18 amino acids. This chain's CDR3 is CASSVAPGGDTPQNTIYF. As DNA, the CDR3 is TGTGCCAGCAGCGTAGCCCCGGGGGGGGATACCCCCCAAAACACCATATATTTT.

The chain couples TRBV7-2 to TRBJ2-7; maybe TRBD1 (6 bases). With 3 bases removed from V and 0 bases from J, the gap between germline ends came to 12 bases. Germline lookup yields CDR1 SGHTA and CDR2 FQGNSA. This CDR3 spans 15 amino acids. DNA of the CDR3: TGTGCCAGCAGCTTTCACAGGGTGGGCTCCTACGAGCAGTACTTC. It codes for CASSFHRVGSYEQYF.

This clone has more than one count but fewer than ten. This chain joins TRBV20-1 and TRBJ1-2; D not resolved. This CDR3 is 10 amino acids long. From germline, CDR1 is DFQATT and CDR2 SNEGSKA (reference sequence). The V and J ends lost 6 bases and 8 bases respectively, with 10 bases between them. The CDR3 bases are TGCAGTGCACCTTTGGAGGGCTACACCTTC. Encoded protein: CSAPLEGYTF.

CDR3 loop: CASSPKTGLEQYF. CDR3 nucleotides: TGTGCCAGCAGCCCCAAGACAGGGCTTGAACAGTACTTC. This chain connects TRBV7-2 to TRBJ2-7; the match to TRBD1 covers 7 bases. V shed 5 bases, J shed 10 bases, and the junction held 11 bases outside the gene matches. Per the germline V gene, CDR1 is SGHTA and CDR2 is FQGNSA. The CDR3 runs 13 residues.

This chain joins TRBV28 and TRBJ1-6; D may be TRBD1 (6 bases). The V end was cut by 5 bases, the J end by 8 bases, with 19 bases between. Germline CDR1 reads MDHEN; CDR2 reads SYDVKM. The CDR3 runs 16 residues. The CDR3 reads CASSIITGIGDSPLHF. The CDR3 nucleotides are TGTGCCAGCAGTATAATCACAGGGATAGGTGATTCACCCCTCCACTTT.

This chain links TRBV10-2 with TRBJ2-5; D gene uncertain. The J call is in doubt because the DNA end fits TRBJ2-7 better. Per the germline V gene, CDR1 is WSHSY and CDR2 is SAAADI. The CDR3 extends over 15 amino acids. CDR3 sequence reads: CASSDGVANTYEQYF. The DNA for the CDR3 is TGCGCCAGCAGTGATGGGGTAGCAAATACCTACGAGCAGTACTTC.

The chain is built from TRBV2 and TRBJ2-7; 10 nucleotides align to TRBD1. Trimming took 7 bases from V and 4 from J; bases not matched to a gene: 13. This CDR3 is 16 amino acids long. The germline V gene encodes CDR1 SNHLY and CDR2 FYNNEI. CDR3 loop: CASTAGTGAPGYEQYF. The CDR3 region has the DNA TGTGCCAGCACCGCGGGGACAGGGGCTCCCGGGTACGAGCAGTACTTC.

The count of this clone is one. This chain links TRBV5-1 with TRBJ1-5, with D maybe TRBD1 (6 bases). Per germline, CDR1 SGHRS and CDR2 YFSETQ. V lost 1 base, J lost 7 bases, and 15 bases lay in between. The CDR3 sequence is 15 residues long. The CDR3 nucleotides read TGCGCCAGCAGCTTGTGGGCAGGGGACCGACAGCCCCAGCATTTT. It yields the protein CASSLWAGDRQPQHF.

The CDR3 nucleotides are TGCGCCAGCAGCCCCAGTAGCGGGGGCCCGCGGGAGACCCAGTACTTC. Encoded protein: CASSPSSGGPRETQYF. The chain uses TRBV5-1 and TRBJ2-5; 9 nucleotides match TRBD2. This CDR3 spans 16 amino acids. Germline-derived CDR1 and CDR2 are SGHRS and YFSETQ. J lost 5 bases, V lost 4 bases, and 12 bases had no gene match.

The CDR3 here is CASSEKTDWRTGELFF. The DNA for the CDR3 is TGTGCCAGCAGTGAGAAGACGGATTGGAGAACCGGGGAGCTGTTTTTT. J is TRBJ2-2 and V is TRBV6-1; D gene uncertain. V was shortened by 3 bases and J by 5 bases, with 16 bases between the two germline ends. This CDR3 contains 16 residues. Per the germline V gene, CDR1 is MNHNS and CDR2 is SASEGT.

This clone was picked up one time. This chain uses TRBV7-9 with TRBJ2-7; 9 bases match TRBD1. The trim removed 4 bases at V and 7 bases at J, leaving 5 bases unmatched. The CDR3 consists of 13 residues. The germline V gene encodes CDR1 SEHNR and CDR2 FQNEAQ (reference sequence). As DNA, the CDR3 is TGTGCCAGCAGCTCCTGGACAGGGGAAGAGCAGTACTTC. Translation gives CASSSWTGEEQYF.

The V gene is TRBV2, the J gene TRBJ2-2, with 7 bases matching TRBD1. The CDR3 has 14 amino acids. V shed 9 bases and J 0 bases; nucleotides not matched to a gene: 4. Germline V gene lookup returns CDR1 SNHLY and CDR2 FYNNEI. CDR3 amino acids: CARGTAPNTGELFF. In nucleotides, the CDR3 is TGTGCCAGGGGGACAGCTCCGAACACCGGGGAGCTGTTTTTT.

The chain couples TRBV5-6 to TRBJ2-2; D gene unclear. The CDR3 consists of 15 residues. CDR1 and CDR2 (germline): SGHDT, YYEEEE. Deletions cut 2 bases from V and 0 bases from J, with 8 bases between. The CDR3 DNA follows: TGTGCCAGCAGCTTCTTCGACTCGAACACCGGGGAGCTGTTTTTT. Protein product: CASSFFDSNTGELFF.

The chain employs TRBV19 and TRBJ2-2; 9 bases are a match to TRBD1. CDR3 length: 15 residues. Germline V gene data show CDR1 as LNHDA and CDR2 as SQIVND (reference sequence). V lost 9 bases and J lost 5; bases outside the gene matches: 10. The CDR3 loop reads CASQRDRVGTGELFF. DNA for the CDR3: TGTGCCAGCCAGCGGGACAGGGTTGGTACCGGGGAGCTGTTTTTT.

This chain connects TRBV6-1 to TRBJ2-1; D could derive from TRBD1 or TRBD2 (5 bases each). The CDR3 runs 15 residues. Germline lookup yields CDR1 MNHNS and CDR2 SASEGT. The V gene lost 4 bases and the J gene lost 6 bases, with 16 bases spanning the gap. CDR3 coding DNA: TGTGCCAGCAGTGCAGGGACGTCGCCCCTCAATGAGCAGTTCTTC. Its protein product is CASSAGTSPLNEQFF.

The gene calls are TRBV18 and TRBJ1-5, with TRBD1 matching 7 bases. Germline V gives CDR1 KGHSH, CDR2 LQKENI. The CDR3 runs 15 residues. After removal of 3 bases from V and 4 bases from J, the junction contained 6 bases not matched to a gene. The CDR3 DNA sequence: TGTGCCAGCTCACCGACAGGGAACGTGAATCAGCCCCAGCATTTT. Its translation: CASSPTGNVNQPQHF.